The 5 T cell receptor beta chains in this list originate from one sample, sequenced in a study of cytomegalovirus exposure and HLA in healthy donors. It was with 60 Vbeta and 13 Jbeta primers that the PCR ran. The assay was immunoSEQ multiplex PCR, and TCRdb's table has in-frame clones only and misses some. The profile shows some 130,000 clones, approximately 82% of them singletons. Sequencing used PBMCs. These TCRs come from a female donor in good health and CMV-seronegative.

This clone came up once. V gene TRBV28 combines with J gene TRBJ2-7, with TRBD1 identical over 8 bases. This CDR3 has 14 amino acids. Trimming removed 6 bases from V and 2 bases from J; junction bases left unmatched: 6. Germline-derived CDR1 and CDR2 are MDHEN and SYDVKM. DNA of the CDR3: TGTGCCAGCAGATCGACGGGACAGGCCTACGAGCAGTACTTC. Translation gives CASRSTGQAYEQYF.

The chain combines TRBV6-6 with TRBJ1-1; D is ambiguous. CDR3 length: 13 amino acids. The ends were cut back, 4 bases at V and 0 bases at J, with 6 bases in the middle. Germline V gene lookup returns CDR1 MNHNY and CDR2 SVGAGI (reference sequence). CDR3 loop: CASSSSVNTEAFF. As DNA, the CDR3 is TGTGCCAGCAGTTCCAGCGTGAACACTGAAGCTTTCTTT.

The chain carries TRBV19 and TRBJ2-3, with 10 nucleotides matching TRBD1. CDR1 is LNHDA, CDR2 SQIVND, per germline (reference sequence). J gave up 4 bases and V 6 bases, and 1 base lay outside the gene matches. The CDR3 loop spans 13 amino acids. CDR3 residues: CASRGTGADTQYF. CDR3 nucleotides: TGTGCCAGTAGGGGGACAGGGGCAGATACGCAGTATTTT.

V usage is TRBV30 and J usage is TRBJ1-2, with D possibly being TRBD1 (6 bases). CDR1 and CDR2 (germline): GTSNPN, SVGIG (reference sequence). This CDR3 is built from 14 residues. V lost 0 bases, J lost 4 bases, and 12 bases lay in between. The DNA for the CDR3 is TGTGCCTGGAGTGTAGGGGGGGGCGGCTATGGCTACACCTTC. This sequence encodes CAWSVGGGGYGYTF.

The chain employs TRBV21-1 and TRBJ2-4; TRBD2 is taken as the D call from the table, unchecked against the DNA. TRBV21-1 is a pseudogene. The CDR3 has 15 amino acids. CDR3 bases: TGTGCCAGCAGCAAAGGGTACTCGGCCAAAAACATTCAGTACTTC. It encodes CASSKGYSAKNIQYF.